This passage covers 5 T cell receptor beta chains from one sample sequenced in a study of T cell responses to AZD1222 COVID-19 vaccine. The data were produced by immunoSEQ multiplex PCR, yet TCRdb's version contains in-frame clones alone and is incomplete. The sample contains 120,000 to 150,000 clones, around nine tenths of which appear only once. The sample was peripheral blood, taken on day 0 of MenACWY control vaccination. Receptor source: an adult in good health.

The gene calls are TRBV6-5 and TRBJ2-1; no firm D call. The CDR3 is made up of 14 amino acids. CDR1 and CDR2 (germline): MNHEY, SVGAGI. V was pared by 6 bases and J by 3 bases, with 12 bases between. CDR3 coding DNA: TGTGCCAGCAGGATCGGACCTGGCTACAATGAGCAGTTCTTC. Protein sequence: CASRIGPGYNEQFF.

The chain carries TRBV28 and TRBJ1-5; TRBD1 matches 7 bases. The CDR3 totals 15 residues. V lost 4 bases, J lost 2 bases, and 5 bases stayed unmatched. Per germline, CDR1 MDHEN and CDR2 SYDVKM. CDR3 sequence (DNA): TGTGCCAGCAGTTCTGGGGGGACAGGCAATCAGCCCCAGCATTTT. The encoded protein is CASSSGGTGNQPQHF. Combining the CDR3 with reference TRBV28 and TRBJ1-5 gives the whole variable domain DVKVTQSSRYLVKRTGEKVFLECVQDMDHENMFWYRQDPGLGLRLIYFSYDVKMKEKGDIPEGYSVSREKKERFSLILESASTNQTSMYLCASSSGGTGNQPQHFGDGTRLSIL.

The genes are TRBV29-1 and TRBJ2-3, with D perhaps matching TRBD2 (6 bases). CDR3 length: 14 amino acids. Germline CDR1 reads SQVTM; CDR2 reads ANQGSEA. Trimming shortened V by 4 bases and J by 2 bases, and 13 bases separated the two germline ends. The CDR3 region is CSVVWGGNTDTQYF. CDR3 coding DNA: TGCAGCGTTGTCTGGGGCGGGAACACAGATACGCAGTATTTT.

This chain connects TRBV6-1 to TRBJ1-6, with no clear D. V was trimmed by 3 bases and J by 10 bases, leaving 7 bases between them. This CDR3 contains 12 residues. CDR1 is MNHNS, CDR2 SASEGT, per germline. CDR3 sequence reads: CASSDWRSPLHF. The CDR3 nucleotides read TGTGCCAGCAGTGATTGGAGGTCACCCCTCCACTTT.

The rearrangement uses TRBV18 and TRBJ1-4; tentatively, D is TRBD1 (6 bases). Germline loops: CDR1 KGHSH, CDR2 LQKENI. The CDR3 is 13 amino acids. V was shortened by 8 bases and J by 5 bases, with 12 bases between the two germline ends. CDR3 DNA: TGTGCCAGCACGGACAGCCTCAATGAAAAACTGTTTTTT. It translates to CASTDSLNEKLFF.